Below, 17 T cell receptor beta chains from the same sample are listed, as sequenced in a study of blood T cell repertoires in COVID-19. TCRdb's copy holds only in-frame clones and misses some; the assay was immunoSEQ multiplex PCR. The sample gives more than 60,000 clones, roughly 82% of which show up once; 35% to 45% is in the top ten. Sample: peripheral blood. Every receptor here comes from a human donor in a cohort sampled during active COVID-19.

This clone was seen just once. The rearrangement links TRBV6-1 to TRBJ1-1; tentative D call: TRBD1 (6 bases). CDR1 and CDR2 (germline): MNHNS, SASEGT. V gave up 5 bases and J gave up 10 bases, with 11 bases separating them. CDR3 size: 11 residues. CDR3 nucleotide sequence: TGTGCCAGCAGTACCGACAGGAGAGCTTTCTTT. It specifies CASSTDRRAFF.

The CDR3 protein is CASSLSGGTDTQYF. CDR3 bases: TGTGCTAGTTCGCTGAGCGGAGGCACAGATACGCAGTATTTT. The V and J genes are TRBV7-7 and TRBJ2-3; D perhaps matches TRBD2 (5 bases). CDR1 is SSHAT, CDR2 FNYEAQ, per germline (reference sequence). The CDR3 length is 14 residues.

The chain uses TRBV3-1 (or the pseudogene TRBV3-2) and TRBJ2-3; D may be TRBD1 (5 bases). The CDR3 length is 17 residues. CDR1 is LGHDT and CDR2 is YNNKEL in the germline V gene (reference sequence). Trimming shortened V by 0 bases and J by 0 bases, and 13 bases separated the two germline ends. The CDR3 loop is CASSQDWTRNSTDTQYF. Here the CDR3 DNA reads TGTGCCAGCAGCCAAGATTGGACACGGAATAGCACAGATACGCAGTATTTT.

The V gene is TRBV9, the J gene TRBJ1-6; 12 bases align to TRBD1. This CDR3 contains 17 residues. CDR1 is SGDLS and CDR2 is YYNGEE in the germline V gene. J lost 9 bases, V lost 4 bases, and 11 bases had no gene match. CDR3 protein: CASSFTPGQGAGSPLHF. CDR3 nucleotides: TGTGCCAGCAGCTTTACCCCGGGACAGGGGGCGGGTTCACCCCTCCACTTT.

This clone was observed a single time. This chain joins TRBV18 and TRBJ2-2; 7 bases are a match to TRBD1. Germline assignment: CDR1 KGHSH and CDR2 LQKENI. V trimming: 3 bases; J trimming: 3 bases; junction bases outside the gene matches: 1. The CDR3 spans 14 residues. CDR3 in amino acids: CASSPGTDTGELFF. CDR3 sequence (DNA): TGTGCCAGCTCACCCGGGACAGACACCGGGGAGCTGTTTTTT.

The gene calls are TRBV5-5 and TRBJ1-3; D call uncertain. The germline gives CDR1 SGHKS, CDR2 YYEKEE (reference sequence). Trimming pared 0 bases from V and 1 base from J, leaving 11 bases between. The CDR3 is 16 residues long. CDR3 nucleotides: TGTGCCAGCAGCTTGGGAGTAGGAGTGTCTGGAAACACCATATATTTT. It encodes CASSLGVGVSGNTIYF.

The DNA for the CDR3 is TGTGCCAGCAGCTTAGCAGGGGTGGACCAAGAGACCCAGTACTTC. It yields the protein CASSLAGVDQETQYF. The rearrangement links TRBV7-2 to TRBJ2-5, with D perhaps TRBD1 (5 bases). V lost 0 bases and J 0 bases, leaving 8 bases between the germline ends. The CDR3 loop spans 15 amino acids. Germline V gives CDR1 SGHTA, CDR2 FQGNSA. The full variable domain, in which reference TRBV7-2 and TRBJ2-5 provide the parts outside the CDR3, is GAGVSQSPSNKVTEKGKDVELRCDPISGHTALYWYRQSLGQGLEFLIYFQGNSAPDKSGLPSDRFSAERTGGSVSTLTIQRTQQEDSAVYLCASSLAGVDQETQYFGPGTRLLVL.

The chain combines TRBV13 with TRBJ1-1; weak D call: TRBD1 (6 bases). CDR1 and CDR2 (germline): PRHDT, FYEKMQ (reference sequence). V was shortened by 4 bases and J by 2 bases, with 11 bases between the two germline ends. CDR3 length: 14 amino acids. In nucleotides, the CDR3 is TGTGCCAGCAGCTCCGGACAGAGCAACACTGAAGCTTTCTTT. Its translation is CASSSGQSNTEAFF. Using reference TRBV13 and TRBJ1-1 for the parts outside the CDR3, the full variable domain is AAGVIQSPRHLIKEKRETATLKCYPIPRHDTVYWYQQGPGQDPQFLISFYEKMQSDKGSIPDRFSAQQFSDYHSELNMSSLELGDSALYFCASSSGQSNTEAFFGQGTRLTVV.

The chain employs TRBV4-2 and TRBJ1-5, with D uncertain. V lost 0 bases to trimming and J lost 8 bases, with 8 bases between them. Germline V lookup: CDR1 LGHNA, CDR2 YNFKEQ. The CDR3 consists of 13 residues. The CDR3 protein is CASSQELKEPQHF. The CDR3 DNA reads TGTGCCAGCAGCCAAGAACTCAAAGAGCCCCAGCATTTT.

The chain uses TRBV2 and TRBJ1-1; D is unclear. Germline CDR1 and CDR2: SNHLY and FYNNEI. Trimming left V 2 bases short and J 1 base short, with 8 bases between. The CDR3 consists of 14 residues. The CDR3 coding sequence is TGTGCCAGCAGTGAAAGTAGATGGAACACTGAAGCTTTCTTT. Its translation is CASSESRWNTEAFF.

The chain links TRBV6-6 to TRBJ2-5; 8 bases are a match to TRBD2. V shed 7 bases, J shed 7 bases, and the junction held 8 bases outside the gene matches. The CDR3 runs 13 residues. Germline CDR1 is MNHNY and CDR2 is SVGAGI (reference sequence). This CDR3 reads CASISGDRGTQYF. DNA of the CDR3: TGTGCCAGCATTAGCGGGGACCGAGGGACCCAGTACTTC.

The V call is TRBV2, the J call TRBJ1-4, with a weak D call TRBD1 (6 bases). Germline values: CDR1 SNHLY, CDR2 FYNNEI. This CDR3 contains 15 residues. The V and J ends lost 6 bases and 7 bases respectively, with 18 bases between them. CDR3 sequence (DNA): TGTGCCAGCAGCGAGACAGGTTTCAACGGTGAAAAACTGTTTTTT. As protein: CASSETGFNGEKLFF.

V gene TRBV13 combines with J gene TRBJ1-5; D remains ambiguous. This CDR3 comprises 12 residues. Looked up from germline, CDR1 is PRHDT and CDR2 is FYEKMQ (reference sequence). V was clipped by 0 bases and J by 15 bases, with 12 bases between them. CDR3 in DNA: TGTGCCAGCAGCTTAGGGGGGAGGTCGCGGCATTTT. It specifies CASSLGGRSRHF.

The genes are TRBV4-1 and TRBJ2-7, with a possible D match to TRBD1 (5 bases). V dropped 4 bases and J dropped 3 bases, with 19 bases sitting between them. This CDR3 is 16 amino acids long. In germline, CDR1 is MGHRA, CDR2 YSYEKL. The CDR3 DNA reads TGCGCCAGCAGCCCTACCCCGACTGACAGAGTCTACGAGCAGTACTTC. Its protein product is CASSPTPTDRVYEQYF.

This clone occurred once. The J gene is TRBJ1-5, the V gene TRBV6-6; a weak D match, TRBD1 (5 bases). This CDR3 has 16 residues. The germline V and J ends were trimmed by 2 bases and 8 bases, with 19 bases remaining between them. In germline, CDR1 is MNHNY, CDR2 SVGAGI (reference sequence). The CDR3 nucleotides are TGTGCCAGCAGTTACCCCTCGAAGGCGGGGCGTGAGCCCCAGCATTTT. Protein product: CASSYPSKAGREPQHF.

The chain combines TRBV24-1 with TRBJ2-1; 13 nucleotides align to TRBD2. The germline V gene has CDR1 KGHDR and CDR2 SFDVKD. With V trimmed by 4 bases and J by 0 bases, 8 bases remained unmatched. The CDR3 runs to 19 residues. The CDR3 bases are TGTGCCACCAGTGAACCGGGACTAGCGGGGATGAGCTCCTACAATGAGCAGTTCTTC. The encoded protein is CATSEPGLAGMSSYNEQFF.

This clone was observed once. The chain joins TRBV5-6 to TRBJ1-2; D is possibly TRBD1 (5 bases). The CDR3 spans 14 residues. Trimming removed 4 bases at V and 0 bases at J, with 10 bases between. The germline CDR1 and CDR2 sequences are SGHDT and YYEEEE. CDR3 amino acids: CASSLQGTNYGYTF. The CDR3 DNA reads TGTGCCAGCAGCCTCCAGGGTACTAACTATGGCTACACCTTC.